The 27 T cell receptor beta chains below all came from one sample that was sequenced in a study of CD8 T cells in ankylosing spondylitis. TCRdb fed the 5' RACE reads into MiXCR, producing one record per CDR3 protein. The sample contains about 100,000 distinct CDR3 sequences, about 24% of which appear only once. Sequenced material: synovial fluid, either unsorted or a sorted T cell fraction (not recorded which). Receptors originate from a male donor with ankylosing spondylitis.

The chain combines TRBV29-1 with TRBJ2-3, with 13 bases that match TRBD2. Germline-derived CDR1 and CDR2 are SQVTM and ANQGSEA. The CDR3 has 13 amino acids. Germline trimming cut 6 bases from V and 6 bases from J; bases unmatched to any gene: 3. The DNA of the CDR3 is TGCAGCGTAACTAGCGGGAGGGCCGATACGCAGTATTTT. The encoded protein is CSVTSGRADTQYF.

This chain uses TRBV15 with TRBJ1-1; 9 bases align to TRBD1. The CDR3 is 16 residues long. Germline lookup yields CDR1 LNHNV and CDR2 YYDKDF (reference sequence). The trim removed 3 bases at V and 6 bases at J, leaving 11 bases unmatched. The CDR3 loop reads CATSSGSGQGNPEAFF. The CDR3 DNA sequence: TGTGCCACCAGCAGCGGCTCGGGACAGGGTAATCCTGAAGCTTTCTTT.

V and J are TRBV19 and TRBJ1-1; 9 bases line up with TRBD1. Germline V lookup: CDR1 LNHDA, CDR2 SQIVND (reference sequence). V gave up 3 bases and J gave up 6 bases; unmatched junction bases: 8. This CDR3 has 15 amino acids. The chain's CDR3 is CASSMLGQGSAEAFF. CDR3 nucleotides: TGTGCCAGTAGTATGTTGGGACAGGGATCGGCTGAAGCTTTCTTT.

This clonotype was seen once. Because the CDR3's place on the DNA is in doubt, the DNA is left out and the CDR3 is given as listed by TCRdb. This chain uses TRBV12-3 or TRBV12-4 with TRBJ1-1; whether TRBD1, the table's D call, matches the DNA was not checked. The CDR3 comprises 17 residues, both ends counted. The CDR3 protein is CASSPNPRWGLGAEAVF.

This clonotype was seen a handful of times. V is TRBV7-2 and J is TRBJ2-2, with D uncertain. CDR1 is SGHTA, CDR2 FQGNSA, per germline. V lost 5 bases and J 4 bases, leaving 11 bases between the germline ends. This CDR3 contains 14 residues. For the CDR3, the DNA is TGTGCCAGCAGCCTTAGCCGTCCCACCGGGGAGCTGTTTTTT. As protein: CASSLSRPTGELFF.

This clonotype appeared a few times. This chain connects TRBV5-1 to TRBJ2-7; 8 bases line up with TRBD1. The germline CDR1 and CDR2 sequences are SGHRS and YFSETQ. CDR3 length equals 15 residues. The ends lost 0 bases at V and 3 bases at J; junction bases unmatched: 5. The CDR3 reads CASSLAGQGLYEQYF. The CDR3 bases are TGCGCCAGCAGCTTGGCCGGACAGGGCCTCTACGAGCAGTACTTC.

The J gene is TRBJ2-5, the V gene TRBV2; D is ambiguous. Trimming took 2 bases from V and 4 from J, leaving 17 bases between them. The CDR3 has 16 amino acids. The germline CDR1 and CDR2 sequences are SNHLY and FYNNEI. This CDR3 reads CASSEQPEGSLETQYF. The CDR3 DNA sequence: TGTGCCAGCAGTGAACAGCCGGAAGGCAGTTTAGAGACCCAGTACTTC.

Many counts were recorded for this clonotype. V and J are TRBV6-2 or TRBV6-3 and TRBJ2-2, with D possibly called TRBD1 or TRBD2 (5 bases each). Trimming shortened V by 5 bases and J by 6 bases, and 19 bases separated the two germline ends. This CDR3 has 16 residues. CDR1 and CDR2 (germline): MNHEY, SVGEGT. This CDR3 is CASSPLGTAFAGELFF. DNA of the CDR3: TGTGCCAGCAGTCCGCTAGGGACGGCCTTCGCCGGGGAGCTGTTTTTT.

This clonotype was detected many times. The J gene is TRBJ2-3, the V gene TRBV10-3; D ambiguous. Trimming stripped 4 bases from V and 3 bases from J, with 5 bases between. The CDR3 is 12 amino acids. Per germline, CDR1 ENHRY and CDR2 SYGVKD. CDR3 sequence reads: CAISVATDTQYF. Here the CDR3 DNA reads TGTGCCATCAGTGTGGCTACAGATACGCAGTATTTT.

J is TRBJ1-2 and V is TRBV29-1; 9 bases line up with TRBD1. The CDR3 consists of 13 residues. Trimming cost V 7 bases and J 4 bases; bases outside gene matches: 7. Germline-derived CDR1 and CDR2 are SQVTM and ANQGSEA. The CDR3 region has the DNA TGCAGCGGGGGGACAGGGTCTGTCTATGGCTACACCTTC. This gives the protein CSGGTGSVYGYTF.

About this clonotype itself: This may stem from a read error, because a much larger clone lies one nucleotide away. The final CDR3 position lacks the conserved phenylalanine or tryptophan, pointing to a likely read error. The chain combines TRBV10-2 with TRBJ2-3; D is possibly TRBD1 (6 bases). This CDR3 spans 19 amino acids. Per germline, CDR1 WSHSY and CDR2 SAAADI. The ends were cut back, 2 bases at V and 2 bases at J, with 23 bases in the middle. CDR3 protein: CASSELTAVGQLYTDTQYL. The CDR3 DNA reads TGCGCCAGCAGTGAGCTAACCGCAGTTGGACAGCTTTACACAGATACGCAGTATTTA.

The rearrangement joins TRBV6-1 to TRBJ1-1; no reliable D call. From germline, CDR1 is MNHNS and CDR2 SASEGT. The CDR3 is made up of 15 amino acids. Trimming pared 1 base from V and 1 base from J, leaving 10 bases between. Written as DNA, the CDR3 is TGTGCCAGCAGTGAAGTCCGTCTCCAGAACACTGAAGCTTTCTTT. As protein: CASSEVRLQNTEAFF.

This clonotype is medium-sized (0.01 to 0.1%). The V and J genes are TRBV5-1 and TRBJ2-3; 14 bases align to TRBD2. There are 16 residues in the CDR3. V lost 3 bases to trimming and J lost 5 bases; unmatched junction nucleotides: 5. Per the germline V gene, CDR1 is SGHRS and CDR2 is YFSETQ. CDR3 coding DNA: TGCGCCAGCAGCTCGGGACTAGCGGGAGAATTAGATACGCAGTATTTT. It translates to CASSSGLAGELDTQYF. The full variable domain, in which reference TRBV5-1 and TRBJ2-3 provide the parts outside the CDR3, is KAGVTQTPRYLIKTRGQQVTLSCSPISGHRSVSWYQQTPGQGLQFLFEYFSETQRNKGNFPGRFSGRQFSNSRSEMNVSTLELGDSALYLCASSSGLAGELDTQYFGPGTRLTVL.

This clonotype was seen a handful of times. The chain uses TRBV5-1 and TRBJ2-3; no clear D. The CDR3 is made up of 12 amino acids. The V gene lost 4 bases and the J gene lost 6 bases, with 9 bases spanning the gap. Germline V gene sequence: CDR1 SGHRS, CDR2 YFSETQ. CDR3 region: CASSEPGDTQYF. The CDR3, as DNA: TGCGCCAGCAGCGAGCCCGGCGATACGCAGTATTTT.

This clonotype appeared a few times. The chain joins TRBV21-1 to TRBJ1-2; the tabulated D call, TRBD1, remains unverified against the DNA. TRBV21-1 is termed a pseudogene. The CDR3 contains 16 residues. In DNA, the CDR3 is TGTGCCAGCAGCAAATTAGGTGACAGAGGCCACTATGGCTACACCTTC. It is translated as CASSKLGDRGHYGYTF.

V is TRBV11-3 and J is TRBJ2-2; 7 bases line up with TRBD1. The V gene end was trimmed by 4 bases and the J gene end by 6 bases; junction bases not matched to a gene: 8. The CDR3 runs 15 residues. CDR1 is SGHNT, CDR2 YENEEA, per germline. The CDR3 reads CASSSTVTGSGELFF. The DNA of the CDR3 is TGTGCCAGCAGCTCTACCGTGACAGGGTCCGGGGAGCTGTTTTTT. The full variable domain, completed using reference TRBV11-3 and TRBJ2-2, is EAGVVQSPRYKIIEKKQPVAFWCNPISGHNTLYWYLQNLGQGPELLIRYENEEAVDDSQLPKDRFSAERLKGVDSTLKIQPAELGDSAVYLCASSSTVTGSGELFFGEGSRLTVL.

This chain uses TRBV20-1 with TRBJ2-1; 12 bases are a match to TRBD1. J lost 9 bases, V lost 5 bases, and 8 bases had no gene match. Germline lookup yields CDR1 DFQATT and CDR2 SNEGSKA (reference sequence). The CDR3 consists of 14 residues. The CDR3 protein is CSAPGQGARLEQFF. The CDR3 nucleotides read TGCAGTGCTCCGGGACAGGGGGCAAGACTTGAGCAGTTCTTC.

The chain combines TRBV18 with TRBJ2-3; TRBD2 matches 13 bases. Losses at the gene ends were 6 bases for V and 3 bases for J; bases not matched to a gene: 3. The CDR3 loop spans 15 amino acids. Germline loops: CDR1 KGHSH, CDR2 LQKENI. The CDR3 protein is CASSQTSGRTDTQYF. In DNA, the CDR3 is TGTGCCAGCTCTCAGACTAGCGGGAGGACAGATACGCAGTATTTT.

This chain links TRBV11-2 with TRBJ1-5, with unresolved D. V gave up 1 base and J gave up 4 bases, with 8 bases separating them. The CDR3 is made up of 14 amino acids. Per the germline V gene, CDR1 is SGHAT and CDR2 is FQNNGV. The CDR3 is CASSLGVGNQPQHF. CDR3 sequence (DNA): TGTGCCAGCAGCTTAGGTGTGGGAAATCAGCCCCAGCATTTT. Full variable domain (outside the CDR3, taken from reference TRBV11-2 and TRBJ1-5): EAGVAQSPRYKIIEKRQSVAFWCNPISGHATLYWYQQILGQGPKLLIQFQNNGVVDDSQLPKDRFSAERLKGVDSTLKIQPAKLEDSAVYLCASSLGVGNQPQHFGDGTRLSIL.

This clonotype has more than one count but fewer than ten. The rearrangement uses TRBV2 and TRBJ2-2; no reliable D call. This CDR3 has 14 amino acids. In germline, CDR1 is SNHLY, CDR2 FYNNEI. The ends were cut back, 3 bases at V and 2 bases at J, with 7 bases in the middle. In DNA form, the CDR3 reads TGTGCCAGCAGTGACGTAAGCAACACCGGGGAGCTGTTTTTT. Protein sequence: CASSDVSNTGELFF.

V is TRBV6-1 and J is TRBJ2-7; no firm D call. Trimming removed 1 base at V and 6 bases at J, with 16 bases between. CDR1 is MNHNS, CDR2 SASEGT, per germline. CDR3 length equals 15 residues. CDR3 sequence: CASSEGVHKTGEQYV. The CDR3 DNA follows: TGTGCCAGCAGTGAAGGAGTGCATAAGACGGGCGAGCAGTACGTC.

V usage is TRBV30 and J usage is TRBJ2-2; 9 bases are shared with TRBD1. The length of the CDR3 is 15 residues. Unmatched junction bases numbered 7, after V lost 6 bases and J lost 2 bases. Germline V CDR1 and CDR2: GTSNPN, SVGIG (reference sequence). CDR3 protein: CACNPGQGNTGELFF. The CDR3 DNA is TGTGCCTGCAATCCGGGACAGGGTAACACCGGGGAGCTGTTTTTT.

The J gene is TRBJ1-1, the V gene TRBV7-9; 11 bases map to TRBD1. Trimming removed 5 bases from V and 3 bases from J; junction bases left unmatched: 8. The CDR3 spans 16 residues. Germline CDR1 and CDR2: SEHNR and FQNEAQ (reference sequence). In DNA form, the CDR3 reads TGTGCCAGCAGCCCGGACAGGGGGCTGTACGACACTGAAGCTTTCTTT. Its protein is CASSPDRGLYDTEAFF.

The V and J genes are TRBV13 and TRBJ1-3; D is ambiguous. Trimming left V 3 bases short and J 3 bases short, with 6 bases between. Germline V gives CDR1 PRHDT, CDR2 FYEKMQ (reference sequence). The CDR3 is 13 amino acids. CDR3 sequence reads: CASSFKRGNTIYF. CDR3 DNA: TGTGCCAGCAGCTTTAAGCGTGGAAACACCATATATTTT.

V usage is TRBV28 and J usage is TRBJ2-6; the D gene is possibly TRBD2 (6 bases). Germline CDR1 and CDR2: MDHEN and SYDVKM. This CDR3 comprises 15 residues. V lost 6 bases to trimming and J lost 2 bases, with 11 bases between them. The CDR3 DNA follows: TGTGCCAGCAGGAGGGGCGGGACTGGGGCCAACGTCCTGACTTTC. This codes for CASRRGGTGANVLTF.

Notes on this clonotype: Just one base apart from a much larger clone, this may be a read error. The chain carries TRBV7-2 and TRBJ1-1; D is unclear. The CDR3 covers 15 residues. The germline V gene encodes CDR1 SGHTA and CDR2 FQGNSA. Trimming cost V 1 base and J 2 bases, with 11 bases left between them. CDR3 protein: CASSLVEQLNTEAFF. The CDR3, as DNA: TGTGCCAGCAGCTTAGTGGAGCAACTTAACACTGAAGCTTTCTTT.

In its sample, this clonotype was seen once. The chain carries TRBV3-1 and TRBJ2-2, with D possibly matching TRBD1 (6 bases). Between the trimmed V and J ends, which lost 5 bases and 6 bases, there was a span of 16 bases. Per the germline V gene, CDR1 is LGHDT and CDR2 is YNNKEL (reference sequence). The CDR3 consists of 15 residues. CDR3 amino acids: CASSKQGFGAGELFF. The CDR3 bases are TGTGCCAGCAGCAAACAGGGATTTGGGGCCGGGGAGCTGTTTTTT.